This T cell receptor beta chain appears in the sequencing data of a study of blood T cell repertoires in COVID-19. Study at large: Researchers got acute and convalescent COVID-19 samples from the United States, Italy and Spain.

Seattle-derived patients entered the study during active infection and were followed longitudinally. Repertoires were generated with immunoSEQ multiplex PCR, while TCRdb's copy carries only in-frame clones and drops some. The sample includes roughly 250,000 clones, about 90% seen only once; the top ten take under 3%. The V and J ends lost 1 base and 9 bases respectively, with 10 bases between them. Germline CDR1 SEHNR, CDR2 FQNEAQ (reference sequence). The CDR3 has 13 amino acids. Sequenced: peripheral blood. The rearrangement links TRBV7-9 to TRBJ2-1; tentative D call: TRBD2 (6 bases). The sequence was collected from a person between 18 and 35 years old with COVID-19, enrolled during active disease. The CDR3 sequence: CASSLGWGVEQFF. The CDR3 DNA is TGTGCCAGCAGCTTAGGGTGGGGGGTTGAGCAGTTCTTC.